What follows describes a single TCR beta chain. One end of the junction varies from germline; a read error may be responsible. The data derive from a study of tumor-infiltrating lymphocytes in primary liver carcinoma. Starting material of 500 ng total RNA yielded TCR beta cDNA via a constant-region primer. Libraries for TCR beta were built through three nested multiplex PCR rounds, which together made up a slightly modified ARM-PCR procedure. Use of TRBV1-TRBV30 forward primers with a C-beta reverse primer characterized the first two PCR rounds, which lasted 10 cycles each. MiXCR was run by TCRdb on the multiplex PCR reads, yielding one entry per CDR3 protein. The sample yields 300,000 to 350,000 distinct CDR3 sequences, about 65% seen once. The CDR3 spans 14 residues. Germline-derived CDR1 and CDR2 are MGHRA and YSYEKL. The blood RNA (from unsorted whole blood) was obtained, and germline DNA was also extracted.

The specimen was peripheral blood. The rearrangement links TRBV4-1 to TRBJ2-1; weak D call: TRBD2 (5 bases). This sequence was found in a man between 35 and 55 years old with primary liver carcinoma and hepatitis B virus infection. This chain's CDR3 is CASSPGLVNNGQFF. In DNA form, the CDR3 reads TGCGCCAGCAGCCCGGGATTAGTTAACAATGGGCAGTTCTTC.